Presented here are 9 T cell receptor beta chains from one specimen sequenced in a study of response to subunit inactivated influenza vaccine. TCRdb re-called the RT-PCR reads through MiXCR, storing one row per CDR3 protein. Of about 650,000 distinct CDR3 sequences in the sample, 14% were seen once. The sample was PBMCs from blood, taken around 15 days before vaccination. Receptors were obtained from a man between 45 and 60 years old who received an inactivated influenza vaccine.

This clonotype came up a few times. This sequence joins TRBV6-2 or TRBV6-3 and TRBJ2-1; 10 positions match TRBD2. V lost 6 bases to trimming and J lost 2 bases; unmatched junction nucleotides: 10. In germline, CDR1 is MNHEY, CDR2 SVGEGT. The CDR3 consists of 17 residues. In DNA, the CDR3 is TGTGCCAGCAGCTACAGGCAACTAGCGGGAACCTACAATGAGCAGTTCTTC. This translates into CASSYRQLAGTYNEQFF.

V gene TRBV20-1 combines with J gene TRBJ2-7; D is possibly TRBD1 (6 bases). The length of the CDR3 is 15 residues. Trimming cost V 3 bases and J 2 bases, with 17 bases left between them. From germline, CDR1 is DFQATT and CDR2 SNEGSKA (reference sequence). CDR3 nucleotides: TGCAGTGCTAGCAACATGTACAGGGCCCCCTACGAGCAGTACTTC. It is translated as CSASNMYRAPYEQYF.

This clonotype has a handful of counts. The chain combines TRBV27 with TRBJ2-7; D is unclear. The CDR3 totals 16 residues. V lost 1 base, J lost 6 bases, and 19 bases lay in between. Germline V gene lookup returns CDR1 MNHEY and CDR2 SMNVEV (reference sequence). For the CDR3, the DNA is TGTGCCAGCAGTTTATTCCTCGAAAGTCCCTTGGGCGAGCAGTACTTC. Amino acid sequence: CASSLFLESPLGEQYF.

This clonotype was seen only a few times. The chain has TRBV6-1 and TRBJ2-1; D is unclear. Germline CDR1 MNHNS, CDR2 SASEGT. V was pared by 8 bases and J by 5 bases, with 19 bases between. This CDR3 spans 15 amino acids. The CDR3 bases are TGTGCCAGCCGTAGGAGCACGCCTATGGACAATGAGCAGTTCTTC. Translated: CASRRSTPMDNEQFF.

With regard to this clonotype: One junction end does not reproduce the germline sequence, and a read error may be involved. This chain links TRBV7-7 with TRBJ2-3, with D tentatively TRBD1 (5 bases). CDR1 and CDR2 from the germline V gene are SSHAT and FNYEAQ (reference sequence). The CDR3 has 14 amino acids. CDR3 sequence: CASSLSRVADTQYF. The DNA of the CDR3 is TGTGCTAGCAGCTTAAGCAGGGTGGCAGATACGCAGTATTTT.

The chain links TRBV28 to TRBJ2-7; 11 bases are shared with TRBD2. Germline assignment: CDR1 MDHEN and CDR2 SYDVKM. The CDR3 is 15 amino acids. V dropped 6 bases and J dropped 0; count of bases not matched to a gene: 4. CDR3 nucleotide sequence: TGTGCCAGCAGATCTAGCGGGGGGAGCTCCTACGAGCAGTACTTC. Amino acids: CASRSSGGSSYEQYF.

The V gene is TRBV19, the J gene TRBJ1-5; possibly TRBD1 for D (6 bases). This CDR3 has 13 residues. V was clipped by 9 bases and J by 7 bases, with 16 bases between them. The germline V gene has CDR1 LNHDA and CDR2 SQIVND (reference sequence). CDR3 sequence reads: CASRPGGGQPQHF. In DNA, the CDR3 is TGTGCCAGCCGGCCGGGGGGCGGACAGCCCCAGCATTTT.

This clonotype was observed at least ten times. This chain links TRBV6-5 with TRBJ1-4; unclear D gene. Germline values: CDR1 MNHEY, CDR2 SVGAGI. The CDR3 contains 13 residues. V dropped 1 base and J dropped 8 bases, with 8 bases sitting between them. CDR3 DNA sequence: TGTGCCAGCAGTTACTACCAAGGGGAAAAACTGTTTTTT. This gives the protein CASSYYQGEKLFF.

At least ten counts were recorded for this clonotype. The CDR3 reads CSVAGDNQPQHF. In nucleotides, the CDR3 is TGCAGCGTAGCCGGGGATAATCAGCCCCAGCATTTT. The genes are TRBV29-1 and TRBJ1-5; D call uncertain. This CDR3 is built from 12 residues. Germline CDR1 is SQVTM and CDR2 is ANQGSEA. Trimming cost V 6 bases and J 4 bases, with 10 bases left between them. Together with reference TRBV29-1 and TRBJ1-5, the CDR3 gives the full variable domain: SAVISQKPSRDICQRGTSLTIQCQVDSQVTMMFWYRQQPGQSLTLIATANQGSEATYESGFVIDKFPISRPNLTFSTLTVSNMSPEDSSIYLCSVAGDNQPQHFGDGTRLSIL.